The 23 T cell receptor beta chains below come from one sample, sequenced in a study of graft-versus-host responses after intestinal transplantation. The method was immunoSEQ multiplex PCR; TCRdb's version includes in-frame clones alone and lacks a portion of them. The sample records just under 100,000 clones, around 90% being singletons. The starting material was PBMCs, obtained 450 to 480 days after intestinal transplant. The receptors derive from a human patient who received an intestinal transplant, so some T cells may come from the graft donor.

The CDR3: CASSPGAHYTF. DNA for the CDR3: TGTGCCAGCTCACCCGGGGCGCACTACACCTTC. This chain links TRBV18 with TRBJ1-2; maybe TRBD1 (5 bases). The CDR3 has 11 amino acids. The V end was cut by 3 bases, the J end by 10 bases, with 9 bases between. Germline CDR1 KGHSH, CDR2 LQKENI.

The chain links TRBV9 to TRBJ1-6, with D perhaps TRBD1 (6 bases). Germline CDR1 and CDR2: SGDLS and YYNGEE. The CDR3 spans 15 residues. Trimming left V 0 bases short and J 5 bases short, with 9 bases between. CDR3 loop: CASSVGTDNNSPLHF. The CDR3 coding sequence is TGTGCCAGCAGCGTAGGGACAGACAATAATTCACCCCTCCACTTT.

The V and J genes are TRBV9 and TRBJ2-7; 10 nucleotides match TRBD1. V shed 0 bases, J shed 5 bases, and the junction held 2 bases outside the gene matches. The germline V gene encodes CDR1 SGDLS and CDR2 YYNGEE. The CDR3 length is 14 residues. This CDR3 is CASSVGDRGHEQYF. Here the CDR3 DNA reads TGTGCCAGCAGCGTAGGGGACAGGGGCCACGAGCAGTACTTC.

V gene TRBV11-3 combines with J gene TRBJ1-5; the match to TRBD1 covers 8 bases. The CDR3 consists of 14 residues. J was trimmed by 5 bases and V by 3 bases; bases with no gene match: 3. Germline V gene lookup returns CDR1 SGHNT and CDR2 YENEEA. Here the CDR3 reads CASSFRGPYQPQHF. The CDR3 nucleotides read TGTGCCAGCAGCTTCAGGGGGCCCTATCAGCCCCAGCATTTT.

This chain uses TRBV5-4 with TRBJ2-7; the D is unclear. This CDR3 contains 14 residues. Trimming cost V 0 bases and J 3 bases, with 10 bases left between them. Looked up from germline, CDR1 is SGHNT and CDR2 is YYREEE (reference sequence). CDR3 sequence (DNA): TGTGCCAGCAGCTTGGGTATTCTCAACTACGAGCAGTACTTC. Encoded protein: CASSLGILNYEQYF.

The V gene is TRBV6-1, the J gene TRBJ2-1; 12 nucleotides line up with TRBD1. This CDR3 region has 18 residues. V trimming: 4 bases; J trimming: 0 bases; junction bases outside the gene matches: 7. Germline CDR1 reads MNHNS; CDR2 reads SASEGT. CDR3 nucleotides: TGTGCCAGCAGTGCCCCCGGGACAGGGGGCGTCTCCTACAATGAGCAGTTCTTC. Amino acids: CASSAPGTGGVSYNEQFF.

The chain has TRBV6-1 and TRBJ2-3; D tentatively reads TRBD1 or TRBD2 (6 bases each). This CDR3 has 14 amino acids. V shed 6 bases and J shed 6 bases, with 16 bases lying between them. Germline assignment: CDR1 MNHNS and CDR2 SASEGT. CDR3 DNA: TGTGCCAGCAGAAGTGGGGGGCGCGGGGATACGCAGTATTTT. Its translation: CASRSGGRGDTQYF.

This clone has just one count. As DNA, the CDR3 is TGCGCCAGCAGCCCTTCCACTAGCGGGGCCTACGAGCAGTACTTC. Its protein product is CASSPSTSGAYEQYF. This chain uses TRBV5-1 with TRBJ2-7; TRBD2 matches 10 bases. Germline CDR1 reads SGHRS; CDR2 reads YFSETQ. There are 15 residues in the CDR3. V dropped 4 bases and J dropped 2; count of bases not matched to a gene: 6.

The V gene is TRBV27, the J gene TRBJ1-1; 7 bases fit TRBD1. With 4 bases clipped from V and 2 bases from J, the junction kept 4 bases outside the gene matches. Germline V lookup: CDR1 MNHEY, CDR2 SMNVEV (reference sequence). The CDR3 sequence is 14 residues long. The CDR3, as DNA: TGTGCCAGCAGTTCGGGACAGAAAAACACTGAAGCTTTCTTT. Residues: CASSSGQKNTEAFF.

The chain couples TRBV5-1 to TRBJ2-7; weak D call: TRBD1 (6 bases). Germline V CDR1 and CDR2: SGHRS, YFSETQ. The CDR3 extends over 14 amino acids. Trimming cost V 4 bases and J 6 bases, with 17 bases left between them. CDR3 protein: CASSPHPMDSEQYF. CDR3 nucleotide sequence: TGCGCCAGCAGCCCACACCCGATGGACAGCGAGCAGTACTTC.

V and J are TRBV10-1 and TRBJ2-2; 10 bases fit TRBD2. Germline V gene data show CDR1 as WNHNN and CDR2 as SYGVQD (reference sequence). Germline trimming cut 7 bases from V and 4 bases from J; bases unmatched to any gene: 3. CDR3 size: 14 residues. CDR3 amino acids: CASKTSGPTGELFF. DNA of the CDR3: TGCGCCAGCAAGACTAGCGGGCCCACCGGGGAGCTGTTTTTT.

The gene calls are TRBV19 and TRBJ1-3; maybe TRBD1 (5 bases). This CDR3 has 13 residues. Germline lookup yields CDR1 LNHDA and CDR2 SQIVND (reference sequence). Deletions cut 9 bases from V and 4 bases from J, with 13 bases between. The CDR3 bases are TGTGCCAGCGAAAGGACATTCGGAAACACCATATATTTT. Translated: CASERTFGNTIYF.

Remarks on this clone: A read error may account for a junction end that differs from germline. V is TRBV7-7 and J is TRBJ1-4; D might be TRBD1 (5 bases). The CDR3 has 14 amino acids. Germline CDR1 is SSHAT and CDR2 is FNYEAQ (reference sequence). CDR3 sequence reads: CASSPGPQNEKLFF. CDR3 DNA: TGTGCTAGCAGCCCGGGACCCCAGAATGAAAAACTGTTTTTT.

V usage is TRBV11-2 and J usage is TRBJ1-5, with 9 bases that match TRBD1. The V gene's germline CDR1 is SGHAT and CDR2 FQNNGV. V lost 4 bases, J lost 4 bases, and 8 bases stayed unmatched. CDR3 length equals 16 residues. The CDR3 protein is CASSSGDRALNQPQHF. CDR3 nucleotides: TGTGCCAGCAGCTCCGGGGACAGGGCCCTAAATCAGCCCCAGCATTTT.

The chain joins TRBV7-3 to TRBJ2-5, with D perhaps matching TRBD2 (5 bases). The CDR3 loop spans 14 amino acids. Germline CDR1 SGHTA, CDR2 FQGTGA. V was clipped by 5 bases and J by 2 bases, with 12 bases between them. The CDR3 spells CASSPLGGQETQYF. As DNA, the CDR3 is TGTGCCAGCAGCCCCCTCGGAGGACAAGAGACCCAGTACTTC.

The chain combines TRBV11-3 with TRBJ2-3; a weak D match, TRBD2 (7 bases). CDR3 length: 15 amino acids. V lost 5 bases, J lost 0 bases, and 12 bases lay in between. Germline CDR1 SGHNT, CDR2 YENEEA. The DNA of the CDR3 is TGTGCCAGCAGCCTGGGGGGGGCTAGCACAGATACGCAGTATTTT. Translating it yields CASSLGGASTDTQYF.

The chain recombines TRBV19 with TRBJ2-5; D may be TRBD1 or TRBD2 (5 bases each). Germline-derived CDR1 and CDR2 are LNHDA and SQIVND (reference sequence). The CDR3 has 16 amino acids. The germline V and J ends were trimmed by 2 bases and 4 bases, with 17 bases remaining between them. Here the CDR3 reads CASSISGDGLIETQYF. The CDR3 DNA reads as TGTGCCAGTAGTATATCCGGGGACGGGCTGATAGAGACCCAGTACTTC.

The chain uses TRBV27 and TRBJ2-3, with TRBD1 identical over 7 bases. The CDR3 is made up of 14 amino acids. V dropped 3 bases and J dropped 2; count of bases not matched to a gene: 2. The germline gives CDR1 MNHEY, CDR2 SMNVEV (reference sequence). CDR3 nucleotides: TGTGCCAGCAGTTTGGGGACAGACACAGATACGCAGTATTTT. As protein: CASSLGTDTDTQYF.

This clone has a handful of counts. This chain links TRBV23-1 with TRBJ2-7; TRBD1 matches at 9 bases. TRBV23-1 is given ORF status, its function remaining uncertain. This CDR3 is built from 16 residues. V lost 0 bases and J lost 4; bases outside the gene matches: 7. DNA of the CDR3: TGCGCCAGCAGTCAATCTTTCCGGGACAGGGATTACGAGCAGTACTTC. Translated: CASSQSFRDRDYEQYF.

This clone was counted a few times. The chain recombines TRBV5-4 with TRBJ2-2, with D hard to call. The CDR3 spans 14 residues. Trimming took off 1 base at V and 5 bases at J, with 9 bases between the two ends. CDR1 and CDR2 (germline): SGHNT, YYREEE (reference sequence). The CDR3 coding sequence is TGTGCCAGCAGCTTGAAGAAACAGACCGGGGAGCTGTTTTTT. Residues: CASSLKKQTGELFF.

V is TRBV5-1 and J is TRBJ1-6; D is unclear. The ends were cut back, 4 bases at V and 1 base at J, with 15 bases in the middle. This CDR3 comprises 17 residues. CDR1 and CDR2 (germline): SGHRS, YFSETQ. The CDR3 region is CASSRVGSQSYNSPLHF. CDR3 bases: TGCGCCAGCAGCCGGGTGGGCAGCCAGTCCTATAATTCACCCCTCCACTTT.

The V and J genes are TRBV10-3 and TRBJ2-2, with 7 bases identical to TRBD1. With 11 bases clipped from V and 4 bases from J, the junction kept 10 bases outside the gene matches. Looked up from germline, CDR1 is ENHRY and CDR2 is SYGVKD. This CDR3 is built from 14 residues. The DNA of the CDR3 is TGTGCCGGACAGACAGGGTTGGCCACCGGGGAGCTGTTTTTT. Protein product: CAGQTGLATGELFF.

The rearrangement uses TRBV5-1 and TRBJ2-7, with D perhaps assigned TRBD1 or TRBD2 (5 bases each). CDR1 is SGHRS, CDR2 YFSETQ, per germline. Trimming pared 1 base from V and 4 bases from J, leaving 9 bases between. The CDR3 spans 13 residues. CDR3 sequence (DNA): TGCGCCAGCAGCTTGACCGGGGCTTACGAGCAGTACTTC. Translated, it gives CASSLTGAYEQYF.